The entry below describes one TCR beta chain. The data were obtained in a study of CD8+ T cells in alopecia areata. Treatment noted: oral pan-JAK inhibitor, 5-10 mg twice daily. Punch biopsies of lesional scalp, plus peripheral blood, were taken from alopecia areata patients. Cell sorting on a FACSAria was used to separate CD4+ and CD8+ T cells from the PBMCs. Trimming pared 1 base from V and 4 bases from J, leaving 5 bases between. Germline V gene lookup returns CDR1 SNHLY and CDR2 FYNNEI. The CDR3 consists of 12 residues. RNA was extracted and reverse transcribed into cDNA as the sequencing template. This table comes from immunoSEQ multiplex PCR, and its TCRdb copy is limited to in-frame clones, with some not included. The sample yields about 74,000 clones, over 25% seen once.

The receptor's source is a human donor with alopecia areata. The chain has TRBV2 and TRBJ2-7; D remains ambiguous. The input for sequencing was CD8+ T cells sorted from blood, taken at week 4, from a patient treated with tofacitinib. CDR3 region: CASSEEAYEQYF. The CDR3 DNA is TGTGCCAGCAGTGAAGAAGCTTACGAGCAGTACTTC.